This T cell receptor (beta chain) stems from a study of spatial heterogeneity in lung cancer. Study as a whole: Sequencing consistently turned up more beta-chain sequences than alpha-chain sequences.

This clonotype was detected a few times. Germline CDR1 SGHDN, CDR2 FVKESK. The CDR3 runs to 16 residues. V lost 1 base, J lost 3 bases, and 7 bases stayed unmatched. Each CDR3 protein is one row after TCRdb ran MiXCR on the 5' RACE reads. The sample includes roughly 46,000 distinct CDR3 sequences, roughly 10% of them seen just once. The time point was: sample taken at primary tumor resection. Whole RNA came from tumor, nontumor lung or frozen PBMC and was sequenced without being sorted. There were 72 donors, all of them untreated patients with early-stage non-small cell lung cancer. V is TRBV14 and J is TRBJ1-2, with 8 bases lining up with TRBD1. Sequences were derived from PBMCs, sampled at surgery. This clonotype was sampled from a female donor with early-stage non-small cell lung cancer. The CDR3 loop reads CASSQVGTGLHYGYTF. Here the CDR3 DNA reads TGTGCCAGCAGCCAAGTGGGGACAGGATTACACTATGGCTACACCTTC.